This note documents a single T cell receptor (beta chain) sequence. Its antigen remains unknown. This specimen belongs to a study of cytomegalovirus exposure and HLA in healthy donors. Study-wide results and caveats: In an earlier analysis, in some 500 donors, most V segments appeared productive either ~87% or ~30% of the time. Researchers catalogued approximately 160 TCR beta chains as cytomegalovirus-associated.

Vbeta (60) and Jbeta (13) primers were used in the PCR. The method was immunoSEQ multiplex PCR; TCRdb's version includes in-frame clones alone and lacks a portion of them. The repertoire holds about 130,000 clones, around 75% seen once, with about 4.4% in the top ten. J gave up 5 bases and V 4 bases, and 8 bases lay outside the gene matches. Germline V lookup: CDR1 SGHTA, CDR2 FQGTGA. This CDR3 is built from 16 residues. V usage is TRBV7-3 and J usage is TRBJ2-1; the match to TRBD2 covers 10 bases. The TCR originated in a man in his fifties or sixties in good health and CMV-seropositive. The sample consisted of PBMCs. This CDR3 reads CASSSHGTSANNEQFF. The CDR3 DNA reads as TGTGCCAGCAGCTCACACGGGACTAGCGCTAACAATGAGCAGTTCTTC.